This T cell receptor beta chain originates from a study of metastatic and nonmetastatic thyroid tumors. Study-level background: Comparative analysis of repertoires was undertaken across blood and tumor or nodule tissue obtained from malignant and benign thyroid patients.

No patient had received any treatment before thyroid surgery. Study-wide findings and caveats: Reports indicated that malignant thyroid tumors showed significantly higher TCR beta diversity than benign nodules did, in blood and tumor.

This clone was recorded at least ten times. Its antigen is currently unknown. Per the original methods: For papillary thyroid cancer, a distant-metastasis classifier was constructed from CDR3 differences observed across clinicopathological groups. TCRdb re-called the PCR reads with MiXCR. Clone size and V and J calls follow TCRdb, not the original study. The data show approximately 25,000 clones, roughly 24% seen once. CDR3 length equals 13 residues. V was cut by 6 bases and J by 6 bases, with 18 bases left in between. Germline V gene lookup returns CDR1 DFQATT and CDR2 SNEGSKA (reference sequence). The sequencing sample was made of blood. The chain combines TRBV20-1 with TRBJ2-7; D assignment may be TRBD1 or TRBD2 (8 bases each). This TCR derives from a male donor with papillary thyroid cancer or a benign thyroid nodule (not recorded which). Some clones in this sample may be carry-over from other donors' samples. Written as DNA, the CDR3 is TGCAGTGCGCCGGTTAGCGGGACAGGCGAGCAGTACTTC. Encoded protein: CSAPVSGTGEQYF.